This T cell receptor beta chain is from a study of T cell changes during pregnancy in multiple sclerosis. TCRdb keeps only in-frame clones here, not all; method: immunoSEQ multiplex PCR. The table shows about 93,000 clones, with approximately 89% occurring only once. Sequencing was performed on peripheral blood, taken before pregnancy. The sequence was collected from a female donor with multiple sclerosis, enrolled in a pregnancy study.

The DNA of the CDR3 is TGTGCCAGTAGGTCCAGGGGGGACTATGGCTACACCTTC. Translating gives CASRSRGDYGYTF. This chain connects TRBV19 to TRBJ1-2; TRBD1 matches at 7 bases. The length of the CDR3 is 13 residues. V shed 6 bases and J 3 bases; nucleotides not matched to a gene: 4. CDR1 LNHDA and CDR2 SQIVND come from the germline V gene (reference sequence).